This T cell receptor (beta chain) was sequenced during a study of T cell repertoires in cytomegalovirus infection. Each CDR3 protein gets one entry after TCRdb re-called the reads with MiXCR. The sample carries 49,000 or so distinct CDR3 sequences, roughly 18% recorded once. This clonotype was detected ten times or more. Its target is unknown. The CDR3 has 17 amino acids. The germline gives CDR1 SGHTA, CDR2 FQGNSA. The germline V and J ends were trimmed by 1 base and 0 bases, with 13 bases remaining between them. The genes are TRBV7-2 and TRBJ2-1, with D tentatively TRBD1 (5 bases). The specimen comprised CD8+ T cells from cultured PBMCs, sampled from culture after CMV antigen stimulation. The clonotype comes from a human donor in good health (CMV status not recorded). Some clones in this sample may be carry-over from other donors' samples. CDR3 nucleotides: TGTGCCAGCAGCTTAGATGGGGCTACCTACTCCTACAATGAGCAGTTCTTC. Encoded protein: CASSLDGATYSYNEQFF. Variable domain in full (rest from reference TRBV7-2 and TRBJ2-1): GAGVSQSPSNKVTEKGKDVELRCDPISGHTALYWYRQSLGQGLEFLIYFQGNSAPDKSGLPSDRFSAERTGGSVSTLTIQRTQQEDSAVYLCASSLDGATYSYNEQFFGPGTRLTVL.